The 3 T cell receptor beta chains reported below all come from one sample, sequenced in a study of early T cells in non-severe SARS-CoV-2 infection. TCRdb processed the 5' RACE reads anew with MiXCR; each CDR3 protein has one entry. Of about 30,000 distinct CDR3 sequences in the sample, 5% to 6% are singletons; the top ten hold almost 6.5%. The specimen sequenced was whole blood. These receptors came from an adult who was a healthcare worker with PCR-confirmed SARS-CoV-2 infection or an uninfected control (not recorded which).

V gene TRBV6-1 combines with J gene TRBJ2-7; D unclear. Germline-derived CDR1 and CDR2 are MNHNS and SASEGT. There are 15 residues in the CDR3. The ends were cut back, 7 bases at V and 0 bases at J, with 16 bases in the middle. The CDR3 loop is CASTLTAFISYEQYF. In DNA form, the CDR3 reads TGTGCCAGCACCTTAACAGCCTTCATCTCCTACGAGCAGTACTTC.

This clonotype was counted at least ten times. The rearrangement links TRBV20-1 to TRBJ2-1; 14 nucleotides line up with TRBD2. CDR3 length: 15 amino acids. CDR1 and CDR2 from the germline V gene are DFQATT and SNEGSKA (reference sequence). V trimming: 7 bases; J trimming: 9 bases; junction bases outside the gene matches: 11. The CDR3 DNA reads TGCAGTGGACTAGCGGGAGGGATGGGCGGCGGTGAGCAGTTCTTC. It encodes CSGLAGGMGGGEQFF.

This clonotype was detected many times. V usage is TRBV20-1 and J usage is TRBJ1-5; D unresolved. The CDR3 contains 11 residues. V was shortened by 7 bases and J by 5 bases, with 9 bases between the two germline ends. From germline, CDR1 is DFQATT and CDR2 SNEGSKA (reference sequence). CDR3 nucleotides: TGCAGTGTGAAGGGCCATCAGCCCCAGCATTTT. Residues: CSVKGHQPQHF.